This T cell receptor (beta chain) appears in the sequencing data of a study of PD-L1 blockade in urothelial cancer (dated by TCRdb to between 2016 and 2019). Regarding the complete study: All patients started therapy at some point between 2014 and 2016 and received atezolizumab 1,200 mg intravenously every 3 weeks. Twenty-five of 29 patients were identified as males with urothelial cancer of bladder origin, and a prior smoking history was reported by 18 of 29 patients. Patients had an ECOG performance status of 0 or 1 and had received between 0 and 3 prior chemotherapy regimens. Blood samples were analyzed at 3 weeks after treatment start (second dose) and at 6 weeks after treatment start. A median of about 140,000 T cells and some 82,000 unique TCRs was obtained from blood samples, and a median clonality of about 0.08 was observed. The study was an exploratory multi-omic analysis of somatic, immune and clinical correlates of response to PD-L1 blockade with atezolizumab in urothelial cancer. Pretreatment tumor samples, along with matched peripheral blood serially collected before and after atezolizumab treatment, were subjected to TCR sequencing. Progression-free survival longer than 6 months counted as durable clinical benefit, and TCR features were additionally tested against both progression-free and overall survival. In the same patients, whole exome sequencing and RNA sequencing of pretreatment tumors were performed in addition to TCR sequencing. Some ten patients reached durable clinical benefit, while 20 or so patients did not. Pretreatment blood TCR-seq was available for about 27 patients, at least one posttreatment blood collection was obtained for approximately 24 patients, and tumor TCR-seq was available for approximately 24 patients. Summary of the overall study and its limitations: Greater expansion of tumor-associated TCR clones in peripheral blood 3 weeks after the start of treatment was observed in patients with durable benefit (n of about 20, p = 0.022). Improved progression-free and overall survival was found to be associated with pretreatment peripheral blood TCR clonality below the median. Small sample size (n ≈ 28) and many exploratory analyses mean the results are intended to be hypothesis-generating.

The cohort comprised 30 or so patients with locally advanced or metastatic urothelial carcinoma treated at Memorial Sloan Kettering on a trial protocol. Peripheral blood mononuclear cells were collected pretreatment and during treatment, with between 1 and 8 total time points per patient. The Qiagen DNeasy Blood extraction kit was used to purify genomic DNA from total PBMCs and tumor samples. Collected pretreatment and during treatment, PBMCs were isolated and stored as previously described. Notes on this clone: The antigen it binds to is not known. No clone much larger than this one lies a single base away; base qualities are absent.

The CDR3, from cysteine to phenylalanine, totals 14 residues. Of all the DNA, just the CDR3 is kept, 42 bases in frame from base 1. From the germline V gene, CDR1 is SGHRS and CDR2 is YFSETQ. Germline trimming amounts to 2 bases on V and 1 base on J, with 1 as the count of junction bases outside the gene matches. Synthetic TCR analog templates were spiked into each PCR to estimate absolute template abundance from read counts. The immunoSEQ assay used bias-controlled V and J gene primers to amplify TCRbeta CDR3 regions from genomic DNA. Rearranged TCRbeta segments were sequenced at approximately 20X coverage. In the paper's pipeline: Clustering was used to correct sequencing errors, and CDR3s were annotated against IMGT to assign V, D and J genes. Out-of-frame and stop-codon sequences were excluded, and only productive TCRbeta rearrangements were used in downstream analyses. Clonality was calculated as one minus the Shannon entropy normalized by the log of the number of unique productive sequences. Fisher's exact test with Benjamini-Hochberg correction, at a threshold of adjusted p below 0.01, was used to find clones that differed between time points or between blood and tumor. What TCRdb holds here is the immuneACCESS table cut down to in-frame rearrangements. Part of the clones is not present; checked against another copy, under half of the missing clones reflect an unresolved V gene, and the others are unexplained. D and trimming were read from the DNA, whereas the V and J calls and clone size are those reported in that table. The sample profile shows about 69,000 clones; around 90% of them were found once. The ten largest clones add up to 3.4% of the sample.

Sequences were derived from PBMCs, sampled around atezolizumab (anti-PD-L1) treatment. The rearrangement combines TRBV5-1 with TRBJ2-7; 9 bases in the middle match TRBD2. The sequence was collected from a man aged 55-75 years with urothelial cancer. CDR3 reads: CASSFTSGSYEQYF. The DNA sequence is TGCGCCAGCAGCTTTACTAGCGGGTCCTACGAGCAGTACTTC.